This T cell receptor (beta chain) was sequenced for a study of CD4 T cells in relation to SARS-CoV-2 and coronaviruses (dated by TCRdb to about 2021). Describing the broader study: In the ViraFEST assay, PBMCs were cultured with antigen for 9 to 10 days, after which TCR beta CDR3s were sequenced to identify clonal expansions specific to the antigen. Patient-derived lymphoblastoid cell lines were used to map the HLA restriction of shared crossreactive spike epitopes. The full convalescent cohort of about a dozen patients had a median age of around 36 years, ranging from 21 to 72 years. A different TCR-beta assay, based on Illumina, was used to sequence expansion assays from other donors in the study. Samples from three pre-COVID donors and the naive versus memory experiments were sequenced with the Adaptive Biotechnologies TCR-sequencing kit; other data were Illumina-based. Among the approximately 12 convalescent patients, 8 males and 4 females were included, and two of the subjects were Hispanic. The study assessed, at the TCR clonotype level, memory CD4+ T cell crossreactivity between SARS-CoV-2 and common cold coronavirus spike proteins. The investigation overall reported the following: Because no donor provided both pre-pandemic and post-infection samples, tracing the source of pre-existing responses was limited. Memory CD4+ clonotypes crossrecognizing SARS-CoV-2 and at least one common cold coronavirus spike were found in 55% to 70% of donors. Sequencing of naive versus memory cells indicated that the assay detects memory recall responses, not primary responses primed during culture. Small numbers of patients and of tested TCRs limited the study. Crossreactivity analysis was centred on spike protein, so crossreactivity against other viral proteins was not assessed. Significantly weaker SARS-CoV-2-driven expansion was shown by crossreactive clones than by monoreactive clones, consistent with antigenic imprinting.

To separate naive from memory CD4+ T cells, cryopreserved PBMCs first underwent CD4 enrichment and then EasySep naive CD4+ T cell enrichment. Sorted naive or memory CD4+ T cells (around 9.4 x 10^4) were grown at a 1:1 ratio with T cell-depleted PBMCs and CEF peptides for about eleven days. In general, triplicate replicate wells were used for every peptide culture condition. Ficoll-Paque PLUS gradient centrifugation was used to isolate PBMCs from leukapheresis product or whole blood. PBMCs were either used fresh in the expansion assay or cryopreserved at -140 degrees C. The QIAamp Micro DNA Kit was used to extract genomic DNA from the CD4+ T cells. This clone was seen only a few times. The antigen it recognizes is unknown. Qualities for individual bases were not recorded, and no much larger clone is one base off. Survey-level immunoSEQ TCR-beta sequencing was performed on DNA from CEF-cultured naive and memory CD4+ T cells. Per the source publication's procedure: Preprocessing removed nonproductive sequences and CDR3s not starting with C, not ending with F or W, or shorter than 7 amino acids. The MANAFEST web app was used to call antigen-specific clonotypes on the basis of expansion compared with the reference and with other culture wells. A clone counted as positive if significantly expanded in 2 of 3 replicate wells versus the reference culture at FDR below 0.05. For a clone to be considered positive, significant expansion relative to all other tandem wells and an odds ratio above 5 were also required. Cultured and uncultured naive and memory CD4+ repertoires were searched for previously identified spike- and CEF-reactive CDR3s. Pairwise Levenshtein distance, computed with the stringdist R package after three terminal residues were trimmed from each end, was used as the measure of CDR3 homology. Imported from immuneACCESS, the table was reduced by TCRdb to in-frame sequences with V and J called. These copies leave out some clones; in studies compared against another copy, an unresolved V gene accounts for under half, and the cause of the remainder is not known. V and J calls plus clone size are reproduced from that table; the DNA served to infer D and trimming. In this sample the table shows about 38,000 clones, more than 60% of which occur a single time. Of the sample, roughly 22% is held by the ten largest clones.

The germline V gene encodes CDR1 GTSNPN and CDR2 SVGIG (reference sequence). For this chain, trimming is 2 bases at the V end and 7 bases at the J end, and the number of junction bases without a gene match is 7. There are 14 amino acids in the CDR3, from cysteine to phenylalanine inclusive. Only the CDR3 region is kept as DNA, spanning 42 bases read in frame from base 1. The receptor's source is an adult with COVID-19. The rearranged segments are TRBV30 and TRBJ2-1; 8 nucleotides in the junction match TRBD2. The material sequenced was memory CD4+ T cells from PBMCs, cultured in vitro. This sample's cell subset or site label indicates: memory (non-naive) CD4+ T cells. The nucleotide sequence is TGTGCCTGGAGTACCAGCGGGAGTGGTAATGAGCAGTTCTTC. Translated, this is CAWSTSGSGNEQFF.